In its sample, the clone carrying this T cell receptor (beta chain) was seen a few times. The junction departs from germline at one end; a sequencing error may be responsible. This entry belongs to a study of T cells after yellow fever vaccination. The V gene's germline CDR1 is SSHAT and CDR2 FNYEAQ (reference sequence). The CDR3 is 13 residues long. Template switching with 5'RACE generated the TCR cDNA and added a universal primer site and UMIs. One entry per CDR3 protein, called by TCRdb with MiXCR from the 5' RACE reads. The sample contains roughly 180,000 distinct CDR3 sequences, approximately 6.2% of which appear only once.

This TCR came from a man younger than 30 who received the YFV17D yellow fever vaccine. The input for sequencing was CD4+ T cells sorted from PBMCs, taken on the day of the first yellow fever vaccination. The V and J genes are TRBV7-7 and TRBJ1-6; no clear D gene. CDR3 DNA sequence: TGTGCTAGCAGCTTAGTAGCAGATTCACCCCTCCACTTT. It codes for CASSLVADSPLHF.